There are many counts of the clone carrying this T cell receptor beta chain. Patients were excluded for uncontrolled infection, other autoimmune disease, pregnancy or lactation. V lost 5 bases to trimming and J lost 9 bases, with 13 bases between them. The CDR3 contains 12 residues. The germline gives CDR1 MNHNS, CDR2 SASEGT. Regions amplified from RNA transcripts were the TCR beta CDR3 regions. An initial round of RT-PCR targeting the TCR CDR3 relied on the HTBI primer set. Via MiXCR, TCRdb re-called the multiplex PCR reads, giving one row per CDR3 protein. This sample has approximately 610,000 distinct CDR3 sequences, with under 15% found just once. The data were obtained in a study of T cells in Graves' hyperthyroidism and ophthalmopathy.

V and J are TRBV6-1 and TRBJ2-5; D is undetermined. The specimen sequenced was blood. This receptor was identified in a woman in her 40s with Graves' ophthalmopathy. The CDR3, as DNA: TGTGCCAGCAGTTTTTCAGTCCGGGCCCAGTACTTC. Encoded protein: CASSFSVRAQYF.